This T cell receptor beta chain is drawn from a study of blood T cells in healthy people across ages. Per-sample yields of isolated PBMCs were at least 6.5 million. Samples each yielded at least 6 micrograms of total RNA. The CDR3 has 15 residues. Germline CDR1 reads SGHTA; CDR2 reads FQGTGA. V was clipped by 5 bases and J by 4 bases, with 17 bases between them. A J-beta primer mix and a sample-barcoded 5' primer were used in a second PCR of about 6 to 12 cycles. TCRdb processed the 5' RACE reads anew with MiXCR; each CDR3 protein has one entry. The profile shows 800,000 to 950,000 distinct CDR3 sequences, 25% to 35% of them singletons. Another study also made use of these data, one on T cells of mothers and their children.

This receptor was obtained from a woman aged 35 to 49 in good health. The V and J genes are TRBV7-3 and TRBJ1-2; possibly TRBD1 for D (5 bases). The material sequenced was blood. The CDR3 is CASSLGDAGIYGYTF. DNA for the CDR3: TGTGCCAGCAGCCTCGGGGACGCCGGGATCTATGGCTACACCTTC.